This T cell receptor beta chain came from a study of shared clonotypes between healthy human individuals. CDR1 is SEHNR and CDR2 is FQNEAQ in the germline V gene (reference sequence). This CDR3 has 15 residues. Trimming shortened V by 4 bases and J by 4 bases, and 13 bases separated the two germline ends. Repertoires were generated with immunoSEQ multiplex PCR, while TCRdb's copy carries only in-frame clones and drops some. Here the sample spans about 2.4 million clones, approximately 92% being singletons. Splitting the CD4+ cells yielded a CD45RA+ naive subset and a CD45RA-negative memory subset. The sample was naive CD4+ T cells sorted from blood. Subset denoted: CD45RA+ positively selected. The chain recombines TRBV7-9 with TRBJ2-2; D unclear. The receptor comes from a man between 18 and 29 years old in good health. CDR3 in amino acids: CASSSDIGGTGELFF. For the CDR3, the DNA is TGTGCCAGCAGCTCCGATATAGGTGGCACCGGGGAGCTGTTTTTT.